Only a few counts were recorded for the clone carrying this T cell receptor beta chain. Its antigen remains unidentified. The V gene lost 1 base and the J gene lost 0 bases, with 9 bases spanning the gap. In germline, CDR1 is SGHNT, CDR2 YENEEA. The CDR3 runs to 15 residues. Antigen-specific CD4+ T cells expanded by the ViraFEST assay with viral peptide pools were then sequenced. With approximately 10 days of culture completed, CD4+ T cells were isolated. Each participant was administered two doses of either the BNT162b2 or the mRNA-1273 vaccine. Clones were sequenced by immunoSEQ multiplex PCR, and TCRdb holds only the in-frame ones, with some missing. The table lists about 32,000 clones, about 70% of them singletons, with 9.5% to 15% in the top ten. This specimen belongs to a study of vaccination effects on CD4 cells after COVID-19.

Source: CD4+ T cells from PBMCs cultured with HCoV-229E spike peptides, taken after COVID-19 vaccination. The sequence came from a human donor who received a COVID-19 vaccine. The chain is built from TRBV11-3 and TRBJ1-2, with unresolved D. CDR3 coding DNA: TGTGCCAGCAGCTTAGTAGGCGGAGCTAACTATGGCTACACCTTC. It translates to CASSLVGGANYGYTF.